The present T cell receptor (beta chain) was sequenced within a study of T cell responses to AZD1222 COVID-19 vaccine (TCRdb year 2021). As for the study more broadly: Because spike-specific TCR depth and breadth did not differ between the two schedules, AZD1222 recipients who got a second dose at roughly 4 weeks were pooled with those who got a second dose at roughly 12 weeks. A total of around 240 trial participants underwent TCR sequencing, of whom more than 200 had received two doses of AZD1222 and approximately 26 had received two doses of the MenACWY control vaccine. Trial participants were enrolled into age subgroups of 18-55, 56-69 and 70-plus years, which contained approximately 150, 28 and 58 TCR-sequenced participants, respectively. The paper as a whole reports these results and caveats: Nearly half of unique spike-specific TCRs reportedly recognized epitopes outside regions mutated in the B.1.351 and B.1.1.7 variants. Participants were mostly white British and included more females than males, and it was suggested by the authors that clonal diversity may have been underestimated. After two AZD1222 doses, spike-specific TCR breadth and depth were significantly higher than at day 0 and than in MenACWY recipients. Because no day 14 peak-response samples were available, the repertoires could be characterized only after the peak T cell response. Conclusions about previously exposed vaccinees were limited because only five to seven AZD1222 recipients were SARS-CoV-2 seropositive at baseline. In the small 56-69-year group, the increase in depth fell short of significance, most likely because of low power. The whole spike protein was spanned by vaccine-associated CD4 TCRs, and dominant responses were seen in regions 160-218 and 743-854.

The CDR3 regions of human TCRbeta chains were subjected to immunosequencing. Processing in the source paper ran as follows. TCRs in the repertoires were compared against a reference library of SARS-CoV-2-specific TCRs that had been generated with the MIRA antigen-specificity platform. Breadth meant the fraction of unique TCRs that were SARS-CoV-2-associated, whereas depth meant the fraction of total T cells that were SARS-CoV-2-associated. Using the MIRA data, each spike-specific TCR was mapped to the spike region that the TCR reacts to and placed in a CD4 or CD8 class. Log10-transformed breadth and depth values were compared by one-way ANOVA with Sidak's multiple comparisons tests. The table was pulled from immuneACCESS by TCRdb, which kept in-frame rearrangements only. Such tables lose some clones; where checked, under half of the loss comes from unresolved V genes, and the rest has no known cause. V, J and clone size derive from that table, while D and trimming were established from the DNA sequence. For this sample the table gives about 100,000 clones, of which approximately 87% were detected only once. The ten largest clones take up around 15% of the sample.

As encoded in the germline V gene (reference sequence), CDR1 is LGHDT while CDR2 is YNNKEL. From cysteine to phenylalanine, the CDR3 is 13 amino acids long. Only the CDR3 region is kept as DNA, spanning 39 bases read in frame from base 1. Trimmed from V: 11 bases; trimmed from J: 1 base; junction bases lacking a gene match: 7. What this sample's time point label stands for: baseline before first vaccination. Vaccinee samples were obtained from the UK trials COV001 and COV002, which included a single-blind randomized controlled phase 2/3 trial of AZD1222 (ChAdOx1 nCoV-19) in healthy adults. Trial participant PBMC samples were collected at day 0 and day 28 after the second dose for TCRbeta chain sequencing. In regard to this clone: The clone's antigen remains unknown. No base-level quality is on record; no much larger clone is a single base apart.

The sequenced sample was peripheral blood, obtained on day 0 of AZD1222 vaccination. This TCR was sampled from an adult in good health. The sequence joins TRBV3-1 (or the pseudogene TRBV3-2) to TRBJ2-5; 7 middle bases align to TRBD2. The CDR3 reads CASGGRAQETQYF. The DNA reads as follows: TGTGCCTCCGGTGGGAGGGCCCAAGAGACCCAGTACTTC.